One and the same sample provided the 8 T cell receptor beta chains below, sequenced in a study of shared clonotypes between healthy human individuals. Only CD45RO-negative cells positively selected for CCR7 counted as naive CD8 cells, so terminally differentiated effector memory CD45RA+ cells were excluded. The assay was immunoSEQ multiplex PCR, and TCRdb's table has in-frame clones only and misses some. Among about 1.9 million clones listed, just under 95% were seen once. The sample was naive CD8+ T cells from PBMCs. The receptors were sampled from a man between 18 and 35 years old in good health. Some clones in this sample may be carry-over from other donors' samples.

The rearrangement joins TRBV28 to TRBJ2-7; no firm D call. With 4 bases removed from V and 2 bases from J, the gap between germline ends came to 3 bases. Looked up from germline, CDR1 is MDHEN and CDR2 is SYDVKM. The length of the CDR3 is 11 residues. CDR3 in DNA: TGTGCCAGCAGTTATACCTACGAGCAGTACTTC. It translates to CASSYTYEQYF.

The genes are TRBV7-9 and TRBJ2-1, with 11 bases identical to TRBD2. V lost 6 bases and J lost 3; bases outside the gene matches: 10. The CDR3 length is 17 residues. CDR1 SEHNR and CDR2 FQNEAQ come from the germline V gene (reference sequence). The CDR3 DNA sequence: TGTGCCAGCAGTCCTAGCCTAGCGGGGGGCCTCTACAATGAGCAGTTCTTC. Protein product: CASSPSLAGGLYNEQFF.

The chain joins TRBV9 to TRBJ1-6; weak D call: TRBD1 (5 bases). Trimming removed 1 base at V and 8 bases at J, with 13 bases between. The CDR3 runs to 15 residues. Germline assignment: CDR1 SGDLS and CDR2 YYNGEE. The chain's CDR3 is CASSVNEGTDSPLHF. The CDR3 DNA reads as TGTGCCAGCAGCGTAAACGAGGGGACGGATTCACCCCTCCACTTT.

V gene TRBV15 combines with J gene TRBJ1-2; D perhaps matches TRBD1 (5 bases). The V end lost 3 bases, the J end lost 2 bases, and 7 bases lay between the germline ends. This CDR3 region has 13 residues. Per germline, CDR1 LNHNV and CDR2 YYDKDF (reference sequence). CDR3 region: CATSRTANYGYTF. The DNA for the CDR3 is TGTGCCACCAGCAGGACAGCGAACTATGGCTACACCTTC.

The CDR3 region is CATSGPEAQETQYF. CDR3 coding DNA: TGTGCCACCAGCGGTCCGGAGGCTCAAGAGACCCAGTACTTC. This chain uses TRBV15 with TRBJ2-5, with D possibly being TRBD2 (5 bases). The germline V gene encodes CDR1 LNHNV and CDR2 YYDKDF (reference sequence). Trimming removed 5 bases from V and 2 bases from J, with 12 bases in between. CDR3 length: 14 residues.

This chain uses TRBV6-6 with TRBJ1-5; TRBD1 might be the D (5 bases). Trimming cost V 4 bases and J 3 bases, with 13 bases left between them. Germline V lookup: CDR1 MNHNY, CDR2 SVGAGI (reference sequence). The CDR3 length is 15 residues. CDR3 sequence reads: CASSFGTAVNQPQHF. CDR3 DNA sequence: TGTGCCAGCAGTTTTGGGACTGCCGTCAATCAGCCCCAGCATTTT.

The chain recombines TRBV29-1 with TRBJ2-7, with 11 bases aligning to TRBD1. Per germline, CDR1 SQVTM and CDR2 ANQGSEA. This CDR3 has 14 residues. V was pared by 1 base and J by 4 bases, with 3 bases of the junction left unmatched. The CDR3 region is CSVEAGTGGYEQYF. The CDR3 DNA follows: TGCAGCGTTGAAGCCGGGACAGGGGGTTACGAGCAGTACTTC.

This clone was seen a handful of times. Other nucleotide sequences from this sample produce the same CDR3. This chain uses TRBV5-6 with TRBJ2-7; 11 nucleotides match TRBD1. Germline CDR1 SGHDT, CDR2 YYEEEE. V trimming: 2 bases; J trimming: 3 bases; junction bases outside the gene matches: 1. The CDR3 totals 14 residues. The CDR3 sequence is CASSFGTGGYEQYF. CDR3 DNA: TGTGCCAGCAGCTTTGGGACAGGGGGCTACGAGCAGTACTTC.